This T cell receptor beta chain is drawn from a study of T cell responses to AZD1222 COVID-19 vaccine. Broader study findings: Close to half of spike-specific TCRs reportedly recognize unmutated variant regions. Only five or six individuals given AZD1222 were seropositive at baseline. At 160-218 and 743-854, vaccine-associated CD4 TCRs were dominant, and they spanned spike. Receipt of two AZD1222 doses was followed by a rise in Spike-specific TCR breadth and depth.

Comments on this clone: Its antigen is not identified.

The V end was cut by 6 bases, the J end by 3 bases, with 13 bases between. This CDR3 has 14 residues. CDR1 is KGHSH, CDR2 LQKENI, per germline. Generated by immunoSEQ multiplex PCR, the TCRdb table keeps only in-frame clones and is missing some. Of tens of thousands of clones listed, roughly nine tenths are singletons. The receptor was isolated from an adult in good health. The chain couples TRBV18 to TRBJ2-3; the D gene could be TRBD1 or TRBD2 (5 bases each). Here the sequenced sample was peripheral blood, taken on day 0 of AZD1222 vaccination. The CDR3 DNA is TGTGCCAGCTCTCTAGGGGACGGAACAGATACGCAGTATTTT. It is translated as CASSLGDGTDTQYF.